These 26 T cell receptor beta chains came from one sample sequenced in a study of identical twins. MiXCR, run by TCRdb on the 5' RACE reads, gives a single entry per CDR3 protein. The sample yields about 720,000 distinct CDR3 sequences, about 20% seen once. These data were also filed under a second study, of T cells expressing NK-cell markers.

Input material: PBMCs. These receptor sequences come from a woman younger than 30 in good health.

This clonotype was seen more than once but under ten times. This chain uses TRBV27 with TRBJ1-2; maybe TRBD1 (6 bases). The CDR3 is 15 residues long. Trimming shortened V by 8 bases and J by 2 bases, and 18 bases separated the two germline ends. CDR1 and CDR2 (germline): MNHEY, SMNVEV (reference sequence). CDR3 nucleotide sequence: TGTGCCAGCTCCCCTAATCATGGGGGCAACTATGGCTACACCTTC. Its protein product is CASSPNHGGNYGYTF.

The genes are TRBV12-3 or TRBV12-4 and TRBJ2-3, with TRBD2 matching over 9 bases. Trimming cost V 3 bases and J 2 bases; bases outside gene matches: 6. The CDR3 consists of 16 residues. This CDR3 is CASSLAAGGVTDTQYF. CDR3 in DNA: TGTGCCAGCAGTTTGGCAGCGGGAGGTGTCACAGATACGCAGTATTTT.

V gene TRBV12-3 or TRBV12-4 combines with J gene TRBJ1-2; maybe TRBD1 (5 bases). V shed 6 bases and J shed 2 bases, with 19 bases lying between them. The CDR3 totals 16 residues. CDR3 protein: CASRNYRGGANYGYTF. The CDR3 DNA sequence: TGTGCCAGCAGAAACTACCGGGGCGGAGCAAACTATGGCTACACCTTC.

This clonotype was counted only a few times. Germline and junction disagree at one end, which may indicate a read error. The chain couples TRBV7-3 to TRBJ2-1; no clear D. This CDR3 region has 13 residues. From germline, CDR1 is SGHTA and CDR2 FQGTGA. The CDR3 nucleotides read TGTGCCAGCAGCTTTGTCTCCGACAATGAGCAGTTCTTC. Amino acids: CASSFVSDNEQFF. The variable domain in full, completed from reference TRBV7-3 and TRBJ2-1, reads GAGVSQTPSNKVTEKGKYVELRCDPISGHTALYWYRQSLGQGPEFLIYFQGTGAADDSGLPNDRFFAVRPEGSVSTLKIQRTERGDSAVYLCASSFVSDNEQFFGPGTRLTVL.

This clonotype has more than one count but fewer than ten. The J gene is TRBJ1-4, the V gene TRBV20-1, with D possibly matching TRBD1 (6 bases). V was clipped by 5 bases and J by 7 bases, with 14 bases between them. Germline loops: CDR1 DFQATT, CDR2 SNEGSKA (reference sequence). The CDR3 runs to 13 residues. The DNA for the CDR3 is TGCAGTGCTCCCTCAGGGGTTGGTGAAAAACTGTTTTTT. Translated: CSAPSGVGEKLFF.

The table lists this clonotype with a few counts. The CDR3 protein is CASGTSGGSYEQYF. The CDR3 region has the DNA TGTGCCAGCGGAACTAGCGGTGGAAGCTACGAGCAGTACTTC. This rearrangement joins TRBV12-3 or TRBV12-4 to TRBJ2-7; 8 positions match TRBD2. CDR3 size: 14 residues. J was trimmed by 3 bases and V by 8 bases; bases with no gene match: 9.

This clonotype occurred a few times. This chain joins TRBV6-1 and TRBJ2-1; 10 bases are a match to TRBD2. There are 16 residues in the CDR3. Germline V gene lookup returns CDR1 MNHNS and CDR2 SASEGT. V was pared by 6 bases and J by 7 bases, with 12 bases of the junction left unmatched. The CDR3 protein is CASRPQAGGLKNEQFF. The CDR3 coding sequence is TGTGCCAGCAGACCTCAAGCGGGAGGGCTTAAGAATGAGCAGTTCTTC.

The chain uses TRBV11-3 and TRBJ2-3; tentative D call: TRBD2 (7 bases). In germline, CDR1 is SGHNT, CDR2 YENEEA. CDR3 length: 13 amino acids. Trimming shortened V by 7 bases and J by 5 bases, and 13 bases separated the two germline ends. The CDR3 coding sequence is TGTGCCAGCATAGGAGGGGGGGGAGATACGCAGTATTTT. It yields the protein CASIGGGGDTQYF.

This chain connects TRBV5-1 to TRBJ2-5, with 12 bases fitting TRBD2. This CDR3 has 17 residues. Germline V gives CDR1 SGHRS, CDR2 YFSETQ. V was clipped by 3 bases and J by 5 bases; unmatched bases: 11. The CDR3 region has the DNA TGCGCCAGCAGCTCAGGACTAGCGGGAACCGCTCGGGAGACCCAGTACTTC. Translating it yields CASSSGLAGTARETQYF.

This clonotype was detected a few times. The DNA of the CDR3 is TGTGCCAGCAGCTTGACAGGTCAAACCTACAATGAGCAGTTCTTC. As protein: CASSLTGQTYNEQFF. J is TRBJ2-1 and V is TRBV5-5; TRBD1 might be the D (5 bases). The germline CDR1 and CDR2 sequences are SGHKS and YYEKEE (reference sequence). The CDR3 loop spans 15 amino acids. Between the trimmed V and J ends, which lost 1 base and 2 bases, there was a span of 10 bases.

The V call is TRBV6-5, the J call TRBJ2-1; 10 nucleotides agree with TRBD2. The CDR3 has 16 amino acids. V lost 0 bases to trimming and J lost 4 bases; unmatched junction nucleotides: 3. CDR1 is MNHEY, CDR2 SVGAGI, per germline. CDR3 in DNA: TGTGCCAGCAGTTACTCCAGCGGGGGGGTATACAATGAGCAGTTCTTC. This translates into CASSYSSGGVYNEQFF.

The chain uses TRBV6-1 and TRBJ1-1; 7 positions match TRBD1. The ends lost 6 bases at V and 12 bases at J; junction bases unmatched: 13. The CDR3 has 13 residues. From germline, CDR1 is MNHNS and CDR2 SASEGT. The CDR3 nucleotides are TGTGCCAGCAGCAAGATGACAGGGCGGTCGACTTTCTTT. This translates into CASSKMTGRSTFF.

The chain has TRBV18 and TRBJ2-1; TRBD1 agrees at 8 bases. The CDR3 runs 17 residues. The junction had 15 bases not matched to a gene; V was cut back by 2 bases and J by 9 bases. Per germline, CDR1 KGHSH and CDR2 LQKENI. The CDR3 DNA reads as TGTGCCAGCTCACCATCGACAGGGGAAATAGGTATCGGTGAGCAGTTCTTC. Protein: CASSPSTGEIGIGEQFF.

At least ten counts were recorded for this clonotype. The rearrangement links TRBV5-1 to TRBJ2-7; maybe TRBD1 (5 bases). V was cut by 1 base and J by 0 bases, with 8 bases left in between. The V gene's germline CDR1 is SGHRS and CDR2 YFSETQ. The CDR3 length is 14 residues. CDR3 DNA sequence: TGCGCCAGCAGCTTGTTAGACAGCTCCTACGAGCAGTACTTC. It translates to CASSLLDSSYEQYF. The whole variable domain, filled in from reference TRBV5-1 and TRBJ2-7, reads KAGVTQTPRYLIKTRGQQVTLSCSPISGHRSVSWYQQTPGQGLQFLFEYFSETQRNKGNFPGRFSGRQFSNSRSEMNVSTLELGDSALYLCASSLLDSSYEQYFGPGTRLTVT.

The chain uses TRBV10-3 and TRBJ2-6, with no clear D. Germline V gene data show CDR1 as ENHRY and CDR2 as SYGVKD. This CDR3 has 14 residues. The V end was cut by 8 bases, the J end by 0 bases, with 8 bases between. The CDR3 DNA reads TGTGCCATCCGAGCCGTCTCTGGGGCCAACGTCCTGACTTTC. Encoded protein: CAIRAVSGANVLTF.

This clonotype appeared a few times. At one boundary the junction diverges from the germline segment, which might be a read error. The V call is TRBV27, the J call TRBJ1-5, with D possibly matching TRBD1 (6 bases). This CDR3 comprises 15 residues. Germline V gene sequence: CDR1 MNHEY, CDR2 SMNVEV (reference sequence). The CDR3 bases are TGTGCCAGCAGCCAGGGACATGTTAGCAATCAGCCCCAGCACTTT. Amino acid sequence: CASSQGHVSNQPQHF.

This clonotype showed up just once. The gene calls are TRBV6-2 or TRBV6-3 and TRBJ2-1, with 9 bases lining up with TRBD2. The germline V gene has CDR1 MNHEY and CDR2 SVGEGT. V lost 6 bases to trimming and J lost 7 bases; unmatched junction nucleotides: 10. The CDR3 runs to 15 residues. CDR3: CASRIAGAIQNEQFF. The CDR3 bases are TGTGCCAGCAGGATAGCGGGAGCCATCCAAAATGAGCAGTTCTTC.

This clonotype was seen a single time. The chain combines TRBV7-9 with TRBJ2-2, with D perhaps TRBD1 or TRBD2 (5 bases each). Germline V gene sequence: CDR1 SEHNR, CDR2 FQNEAQ (reference sequence). There are 17 residues in the CDR3. V lost 5 bases and J 4 bases, leaving 20 bases between the germline ends. The CDR3 nucleotides are TGTGCCAGCAGCCCTCCGGTGGGGGACGGGGCCACCGGGGAGCTGTTTTTT. Translating it yields CASSPPVGDGATGELFF.

The chain couples TRBV6-1 to TRBJ1-5; 7 bases line up with TRBD1. The CDR3 length is 15 residues. Germline V gene lookup returns CDR1 MNHNS and CDR2 SASEGT. V trimming: 3 bases; J trimming: 4 bases; junction bases outside the gene matches: 6. CDR3 sequence: CASSDQTGPNQPQHF. The CDR3 DNA is TGTGCCAGCAGTGACCAGACAGGGCCGAATCAGCCCCAGCATTTT.

This clonotype came up a few times. Here the CDR3 DNA reads TGTGCCAGCCGAAAGATGGGTAGCGGGAGGGGAAATGAGCAGTTCTTC. It specifies CASRKMGSGRGNEQFF. The chain recombines TRBV12-3 or TRBV12-4 with TRBJ2-1; 11 nucleotides match TRBD2. Trimming removed 8 bases from V and 7 bases from J; junction bases left unmatched: 13. The CDR3 is 16 amino acids.

This clonotype was recorded a few times. V is TRBV21-1 and J is TRBJ1-2. TRBV21-1 is a listed pseudogene. The CDR3 covers 13 residues. In nucleotides, the CDR3 is TGTGCCAGCAGCAGGGCCGGCTACTATGGCTACACCTTC. This sequence encodes CASSRAGYYGYTF.

V is TRBV6-5 and J is TRBJ2-3; D is undetermined. Germline values: CDR1 MNHEY, CDR2 SVGAGI. The germline V and J ends were trimmed by 0 bases and 6 bases, with 19 bases remaining between them. This CDR3 region has 17 residues. In nucleotides, the CDR3 is TGTGCCAGCAGTTACTCGATGGTTGGATCAGCGAGCGATACGCAGTATTTT. This codes for CASSYSMVGSASDTQYF.

The V gene is TRBV6-1, the J gene TRBJ2-6; D is perhaps TRBD1 (6 bases). The germline V gene encodes CDR1 MNHNS and CDR2 SASEGT. Trimming left V 6 bases short and J 0 bases short, with 18 bases between. The CDR3 loop spans 18 amino acids. The CDR3 nucleotides are TGTGCCAGCAGACCCACGACAGGTCCGAGCTCTGGGGCCAACGTCCTGACTTTC. Translation gives CASRPTTGPSSGANVLTF.

The V and J genes are TRBV4-1 and TRBJ2-7, with D possibly being TRBD2 (6 bases). The length of the CDR3 is 18 residues. Germline-derived CDR1 and CDR2 are MGHRA and YSYEKL. Trimming cost V 4 bases and J 4 bases, with 26 bases left between them. CDR3 residues: CASSPQLGRSILLYEQYF. The CDR3 region has the DNA TGCGCCAGCAGCCCCCAGTTGGGGAGGTCTATCCTACTATACGAGCAGTACTTC.

This clonotype was seen only a few times. The chain has TRBV6-2 or TRBV6-3 and TRBJ2-1, with 11 bases matching TRBD2. CDR3 length equals 14 residues. V shed 8 bases, J shed 7 bases, and the junction held 7 bases outside the gene matches. The germline V gene encodes CDR1 MNHEY and CDR2 SVGEGT. The CDR3 nucleotides are TGTGCCAGCGGAACTAGCGGGAGAATTAATGAGCAGTTCTTC. This codes for CASGTSGRINEQFF.

The chain uses TRBV5-5 and TRBJ2-2; TRBD2 might be the D (6 bases). This CDR3 contains 16 residues. Germline lookup yields CDR1 SGHKS and CDR2 YYEKEE (reference sequence). Trimming cost V 0 bases and J 4 bases, with 13 bases left between them. The CDR3 region is CASSLAPGRLTGELFF. CDR3 coding DNA: TGTGCCAGCAGCTTGGCCCCGGGGAGGCTCACCGGGGAGCTGTTTTTT.